Presented here are 26 T cell receptor beta chains from one specimen sequenced in a study of T cells after yellow fever vaccination. TCRdb reprocessed the 5' RACE reads with MiXCR, giving one entry per CDR3 protein. The sample includes roughly 330,000 distinct CDR3 sequences, about 6.6% of them seen just once. The sample here was PBMCs, taken about 49 days after the first yellow fever vaccination. The receptors shown here come from a man aged 18 to 29 who received the YFV17D yellow fever vaccine.

The rearrangement joins TRBV4-1 to TRBJ1-4, with 11 bases aligning to TRBD1. The CDR3 is 18 amino acids. Per the germline V gene, CDR1 is MGHRA and CDR2 is YSYEKL. V trimming: 4 bases; J trimming: 0 bases; junction bases outside the gene matches: 7. CDR3 nucleotides: TGCGCCAGCAGCCGATGGGGACAGGGGGTGACAACTAATGAAAAACTGTTTTTT. It specifies CASSRWGQGVTTNEKLFF.

The rearrangement joins TRBV11-2 to TRBJ2-2, with 8 bases aligning to TRBD2. Trimming removed 0 bases from V and 2 bases from J; junction bases left unmatched: 8. The CDR3 consists of 18 residues. The V gene's germline CDR1 is SGHAT and CDR2 FQNNGV. The CDR3 DNA reads TGTGCCAGCAGCTTAGATCGGTTTAGCGGGGCCAACACCGGGGAGCTGTTTTTT. Its protein is CASSLDRFSGANTGELFF.

V usage is TRBV25-1 and J usage is TRBJ1-4; tentatively, D is TRBD1 (6 bases). This CDR3 has 15 amino acids. The germline gives CDR1 MGHDK, CDR2 SYGVNS. Trimming left V 6 bases short and J 3 bases short, with 14 bases between. CDR3 bases: TGTGCCAGCAGCGATACAGGGTGGGCTAATGAAAAACTGTTTTTT. Translation gives CASSDTGWANEKLFF.

A few counts support this clonotype. The chain couples TRBV6-6 to TRBJ1-2, with D possibly TRBD1 on 5 matching bases. CDR1 MNHNY and CDR2 SVGAGI come from the germline V gene (reference sequence). The CDR3 has 12 amino acids. V was trimmed by 7 bases and J by 3 bases, leaving 9 bases between them. For the CDR3, the DNA is TGTGCCAGCACCCCCAGGGACTATGGCTACACCTTC. As protein: CASTPRDYGYTF.

This clonotype has just a few counts. This sequence joins TRBV7-2 and TRBJ2-1; 9 positions agree with TRBD2. The CDR3 runs to 16 residues. CDR1 SGHTA and CDR2 FQGNSA come from the germline V gene. After removal of 2 bases from V and 3 bases from J, the junction contained 5 bases not matched to a gene. This CDR3 is CASSLQRGAHYNEQFF. The CDR3, as DNA: TGTGCCAGCAGCTTACAGCGGGGGGCTCACTACAATGAGCAGTTCTTC.

The chain employs TRBV28 and TRBJ2-3; 11 bases line up with TRBD2. The V and J ends lost 10 bases and 5 bases, in that order; junction bases with no gene match: 8. The CDR3 contains 14 residues. The germline V gene encodes CDR1 MDHEN and CDR2 SYDVKM. This CDR3 is CATLTSGDEDTQYF. CDR3 DNA: TGTGCCACCCTGACTAGCGGGGACGAAGATACGCAGTATTTT.

V usage is TRBV6-1 and J usage is TRBJ2-7; 9 bases align to TRBD1. The V gene end was trimmed by 8 bases and the J gene end by 5 bases; junction bases not matched to a gene: 7. The CDR3 consists of 13 residues. Germline loops: CDR1 MNHNS, CDR2 SASEGT. The CDR3: CASGGDRAHEQYF. CDR3 in DNA: TGTGCCAGCGGTGGGGACAGGGCCCACGAGCAGTACTTC.

The genes are TRBV7-6 and TRBJ2-3; 11 bases match TRBD2. The CDR3 is made up of 15 amino acids. CDR1 is SGHVS, CDR2 FNYEAQ, per germline. The J segment lost 3 bases and the V segment lost 6 bases, leaving 5 bases of the junction unmatched. The CDR3 region is CASSARTSGTDTQYF. The CDR3 coding sequence is TGTGCCAGCAGTGCCCGGACTAGCGGGACAGATACGCAGTATTTT.

The rearrangement uses TRBV19 and TRBJ1-4; no clear D gene. Germline lookup yields CDR1 LNHDA and CDR2 SQIVND (reference sequence). The germline V and J ends were trimmed by 3 bases and 0 bases, with 14 bases remaining between them. The CDR3 contains 17 residues. The CDR3 loop is CASSIGVRGPTNEKLFF. The CDR3 DNA sequence: TGTGCCAGTAGTATTGGGGTCAGAGGACCAACTAATGAAAAACTGTTTTTT.

There are a few counts of this clonotype. The V and J genes are TRBV7-2 and TRBJ1-5, with D unclear. Trimming took 3 bases from V and 7 from J, leaving 7 bases between them. Looked up from germline, CDR1 is SGHTA and CDR2 is FQGNSA. There are 12 residues in the CDR3. DNA for the CDR3: TGTGCCAGCAGCTTCACGGGGCAGCCCCAGCATTTT. Its translation: CASSFTGQPQHF. The full variable domain, completed using reference TRBV7-2 and TRBJ1-5, is GAGVSQSPSNKVTEKGKDVELRCDPISGHTALYWYRQSLGQGLEFLIYFQGNSAPDKSGLPSDRFSAERTGGSVSTLTIQRTQQEDSAVYLCASSFTGQPQHFGDGTRLSIL.

The table lists this clonotype with many counts. This rearrangement joins TRBV5-1 to TRBJ2-5; a possible D gene is TRBD2 (6 bases). V was clipped by 0 bases and J by 4 bases, with 10 bases between them. Per germline, CDR1 SGHRS and CDR2 YFSETQ. The CDR3 runs to 14 residues. CDR3: CASSLGGVRETQYF. The CDR3 bases are TGCGCCAGCAGCTTGGGCGGGGTCCGAGAGACCCAGTACTTC.

This clonotype was seen only a few times. V gene TRBV20-1 combines with J gene TRBJ1-5; 8 bases map to TRBD1. The CDR3 loop spans 17 amino acids. V shed 3 bases, J shed 0 bases, and the junction held 10 bases outside the gene matches. Germline values: CDR1 DFQATT, CDR2 SNEGSKA (reference sequence). Written as DNA, the CDR3 is TGCAGTGCTAGGAGGACAGGGTGGAACCCTAGCAATCAGCCCCAGCATTTT. Protein sequence: CSARRTGWNPSNQPQHF.

This clonotype was counted ten times or more. This chain connects TRBV4-2 to TRBJ2-5; no clear D. Trimming stripped 0 bases from V and 0 bases from J, with 11 bases between. The germline CDR1 and CDR2 sequences are LGHNA and YNFKEQ. This CDR3 comprises 16 residues. The CDR3 sequence is CASSQEERMYQETQYF. The CDR3 nucleotides read TGTGCCAGCAGCCAAGAGGAGCGAATGTACCAAGAGACCCAGTACTTC.

This clonotype turned up a few times. This rearrangement joins TRBV5-1 to TRBJ2-1; 11 nucleotides match TRBD2. With V trimmed by 4 bases and J by 6 bases, 6 bases remained unmatched. Germline assignment: CDR1 SGHRS and CDR2 YFSETQ. The CDR3 covers 15 residues. CDR3 coding DNA: TGCGCCAGCAGCGCGGGACTAGCGGAGCTCAATGAGCAGTTCTTC. Translation gives CASSAGLAELNEQFF.

The chain carries TRBV5-6 and TRBJ2-7; TRBD1 agrees at 7 bases. Germline V CDR1 and CDR2: SGHDT, YYEEEE. Trimming cost V 4 bases and J 5 bases; bases outside gene matches: 12. This CDR3 has 15 amino acids. For the CDR3, the DNA is TGTGCCAGCAGCCCCCCTACAGGGGCTAGGGACGAGCAGTACTTC. Translated: CASSPPTGARDEQYF.

This clonotype was recorded a few times. The chain recombines TRBV12-3 or TRBV12-4 with TRBJ1-6; D gene uncertain. V was clipped by 6 bases and J by 9 bases, with 9 bases between them. The CDR3 totals 12 residues. The CDR3 reads CASRLEGSPLHF. CDR3 DNA sequence: TGTGCCAGCAGACTCGAGGGTTCACCCCTCCACTTT.

The chain couples TRBV6-1 to TRBJ2-7; perhaps TRBD1 as D (6 bases). This CDR3 is built from 15 residues. Trimming stripped 7 bases from V and 0 bases from J, with 16 bases between. CDR1 is MNHNS and CDR2 is SASEGT in the germline V gene. CDR3 loop: CASTKGEGASYEQYF. The CDR3 bases are TGTGCCAGCACCAAGGGGGAAGGGGCCTCCTACGAGCAGTACTTC.

This clonotype was observed a handful of times. J is TRBJ2-1 and V is TRBV12-3 or TRBV12-4, with D perhaps matching TRBD1 (6 bases). The V gene lost 2 bases and the J gene lost 2 bases, with 10 bases spanning the gap. The CDR3 has 15 residues. CDR3 DNA: TGTGCCAGCAGTTTAATGGGGGCTACCTACAATGAGCAGTTCTTC. As protein: CASSLMGATYNEQFF.

In this sample, this clonotype turned up a few times. V is TRBV5-1 and J is TRBJ1-1, with D possibly being TRBD1 (6 bases). This CDR3 region has 14 residues. Trimming cost V 2 bases and J 3 bases, with 11 bases left between them. Germline V lookup: CDR1 SGHRS, CDR2 YFSETQ. The CDR3 spells CASSFRGPDTEAFF. The CDR3, as DNA: TGCGCCAGCAGCTTCCGGGGGCCTGACACTGAAGCTTTCTTT.

The genes are TRBV28 and TRBJ2-7; D possibly uses TRBD1 or TRBD2 (5 bases each). The CDR3 is 14 residues long. Trimming pared 3 bases from V and 3 bases from J, leaving 12 bases between. Per the germline V gene, CDR1 is MDHEN and CDR2 is SYDVKM. CDR3 bases: TGTGCCAGCAGTTTGGGGGTTTACCGCTACGAGCAGTACGTC. This sequence encodes CASSLGVYRYEQYV.

The V call is TRBV20-1, the J call TRBJ2-5, with 8 positions matching TRBD2. This CDR3 contains 14 residues. The V gene's germline CDR1 is DFQATT and CDR2 SNEGSKA (reference sequence). V lost 6 bases, J lost 2 bases, and 8 bases stayed unmatched. The CDR3 DNA reads as TGCAGTGCGAGAACTGGACTAGCTCAAGAGACCCAGTACTTC. Translating gives CSARTGLAQETQYF.

This sequence joins TRBV11-2 and TRBJ2-3, with D perhaps matching TRBD1 (5 bases). This CDR3 has 15 residues. V lost 0 bases to trimming and J lost 6 bases, with 13 bases between them. Germline V gene sequence: CDR1 SGHAT, CDR2 FQNNGV. CDR3 nucleotides: TGTGCCAGCAGCTTAGATCAGGGTTTCCCCGATACGCAGTATTTT. Amino acids: CASSLDQGFPDTQYF.

This clonotype was counted at least ten times. The gene calls are TRBV3-1 and TRBJ2-2; D gene ambiguous. Germline CDR1 LGHDT, CDR2 YNNKEL (reference sequence). The ends were cut back, 3 bases at V and 6 bases at J, with 11 bases in the middle. The CDR3 consists of 14 residues. As DNA, the CDR3 is TGTGCCAGCAGCCATGTCGGGCTCGCCGGGGAGCTGTTTTTT. As protein: CASSHVGLAGELFF.

The J gene is TRBJ2-3, the V gene TRBV5-1; 10 nucleotides match TRBD1. Germline V CDR1 and CDR2: SGHRS, YFSETQ. Unmatched junction bases numbered 7, after V lost 3 bases and J lost 3 bases. This CDR3 spans 16 amino acids. CDR3: CASSSPGTGVTDTQYF. For the CDR3, the DNA is TGCGCCAGCAGCTCCCCCGGGACAGGGGTGACAGATACGCAGTATTTT.

V is TRBV20-1 and J is TRBJ2-3; 13 bases are a match to TRBD2. The J segment lost 8 bases and the V segment lost 5 bases, leaving 4 bases of the junction unmatched. There are 13 residues in the CDR3. Germline CDR1 is DFQATT and CDR2 is SNEGSKA (reference sequence). This CDR3 reads CSAGTSGAGTQYF. As DNA, the CDR3 is TGCAGTGCTGGGACTAGCGGGGCTGGTACGCAGTATTTT.

The sample holds a few counts of this clonotype. The chain recombines TRBV24-1 with TRBJ1-2, with TRBD1 as a possible D gene (6 bases). Germline V gene sequence: CDR1 KGHDR, CDR2 SFDVKD. CDR3 length equals 15 residues. Trimming stripped 2 bases from V and 6 bases from J, with 15 bases between. The chain's CDR3 is CATSDWKQGGDGYTF. The CDR3 nucleotides read TGTGCCACCAGTGATTGGAAACAGGGAGGTGATGGCTACACCTTC.